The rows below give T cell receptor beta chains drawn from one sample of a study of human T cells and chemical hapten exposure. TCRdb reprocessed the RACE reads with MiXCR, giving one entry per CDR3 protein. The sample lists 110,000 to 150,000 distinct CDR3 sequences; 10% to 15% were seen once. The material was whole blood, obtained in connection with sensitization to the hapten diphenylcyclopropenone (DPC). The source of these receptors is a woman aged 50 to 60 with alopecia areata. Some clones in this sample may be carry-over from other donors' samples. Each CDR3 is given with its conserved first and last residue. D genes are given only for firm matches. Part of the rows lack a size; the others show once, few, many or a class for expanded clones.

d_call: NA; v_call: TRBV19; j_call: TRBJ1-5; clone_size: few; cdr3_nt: TGTGCCAGTAGTAGACAGAATAGCAATCAGCCCCAGCATTTT; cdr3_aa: CASSRQNSNQPQHF
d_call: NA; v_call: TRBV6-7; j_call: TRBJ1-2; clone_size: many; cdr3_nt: TGTGCCAGCAGTTACGGACCGGGCTACACCTTC; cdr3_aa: CASSYGPGYTF
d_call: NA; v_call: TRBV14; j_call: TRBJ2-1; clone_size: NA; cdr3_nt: TGTGCCAGCAGCCAAGATCTCGGGAGAATTAACAATGAGCAGTTCTTC; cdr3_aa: CASSQDLGRINNEQFF
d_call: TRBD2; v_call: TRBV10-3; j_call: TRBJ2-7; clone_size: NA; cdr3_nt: TGTGCCATCAGCATAGCGGGAGGGTTCCCGGAGCAGTACTTC; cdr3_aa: CAISIAGGFPEQYF
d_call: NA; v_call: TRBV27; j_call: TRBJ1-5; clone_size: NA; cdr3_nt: TGTGCCAGCAGTTTGTTGGGGTACGATCAGCCCCAGCATTTT; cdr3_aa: CASSLLGYDQPQHF
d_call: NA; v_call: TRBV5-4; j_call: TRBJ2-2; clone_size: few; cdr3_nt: TGTGCCAGCAGCTTGGGGATAGGGAACACCGGGGAGCTGTTTTTT; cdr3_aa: CASSLGIGNTGELFF
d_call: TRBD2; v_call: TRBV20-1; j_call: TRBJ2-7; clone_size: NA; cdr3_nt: TGCAGTGCTAGAGATGCTAGCGGGCTGTCCTACGAGCAGTACTTC; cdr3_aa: CSARDASGLSYEQYF
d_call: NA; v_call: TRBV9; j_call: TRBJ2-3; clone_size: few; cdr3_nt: TGTGCCAGCAGCCACCGTGATAGCACAGATACGCAGTATTTT; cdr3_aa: CASSHRDSTDTQYF
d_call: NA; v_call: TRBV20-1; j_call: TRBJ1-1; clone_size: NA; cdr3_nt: TGCAGTGCTAGAGAGGGGGCAGTAAAGAACACTGAAGCTTTCTTT; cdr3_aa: CSAREGAVKNTEAFF
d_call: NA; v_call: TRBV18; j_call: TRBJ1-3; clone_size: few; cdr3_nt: TGTGCCAGCTCACCCTTACGGCCGACCTCTGGAAACACCATATATTTT; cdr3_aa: CASSPLRPTSGNTIYF
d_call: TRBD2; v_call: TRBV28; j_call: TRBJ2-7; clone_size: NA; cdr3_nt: TGTGCCAGCAGCTCCACTAGCGGGGGATTTTACGAGCAGTACTTC; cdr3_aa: CASSSTSGGFYEQYF
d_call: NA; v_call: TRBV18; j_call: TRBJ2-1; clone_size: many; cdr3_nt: TGTGCCAGCTCACCACCGGGGCGGCAGCAGTTCTTC; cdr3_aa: CASSPPGRQQFF
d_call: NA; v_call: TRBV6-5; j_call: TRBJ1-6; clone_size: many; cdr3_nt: TGTGCCAGCAGTTTGACAGGTCTCGATTCACCCCTCCACTTT; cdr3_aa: CASSLTGLDSPLHF
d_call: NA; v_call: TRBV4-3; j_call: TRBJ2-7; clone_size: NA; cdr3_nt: TGCGCCAGCAGCCTGGGGACCACCTCTCAGGAGCAGTACTTC; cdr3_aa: CASSLGTTSQEQYF
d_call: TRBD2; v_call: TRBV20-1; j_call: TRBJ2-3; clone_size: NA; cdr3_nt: TGCAGTGCTAGAGACGGGGGGGGTTCAAATACGCAGTATTTT; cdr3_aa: CSARDGGGSNTQYF
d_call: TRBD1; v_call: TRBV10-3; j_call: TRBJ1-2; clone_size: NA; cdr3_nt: TGTGCCATCAGCCCGGGACAGGGGCGACTTTATGGCTACACCTTC; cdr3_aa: CAISPGQGRLYGYTF
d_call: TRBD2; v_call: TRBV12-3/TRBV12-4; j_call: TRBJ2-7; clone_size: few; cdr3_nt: TGTGCCAGCAGTGAACGATGGGAGGGGGAGCAGTACTTC; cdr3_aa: CASSERWEGEQYF
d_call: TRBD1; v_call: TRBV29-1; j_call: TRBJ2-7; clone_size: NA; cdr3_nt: TGCAGCGTGCAGGACGACAGGGAAGGTTACGAGCAGTACTTC; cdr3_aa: CSVQDDREGYEQYF
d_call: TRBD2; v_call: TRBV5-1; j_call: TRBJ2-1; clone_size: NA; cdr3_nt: TGCGCCTGCAAGTTAGCGGGAGTTAATAATGAGCAGTTCTTC; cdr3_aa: CACKLAGVNNEQFF
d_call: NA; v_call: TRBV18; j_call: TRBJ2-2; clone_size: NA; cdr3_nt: TGTGCCAGCTCCCCCGCAATCTCCGGGGAGCTGTTTTTT; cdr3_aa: CASSPAISGELFF
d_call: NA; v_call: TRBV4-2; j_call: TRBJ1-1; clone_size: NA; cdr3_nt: TGTGCCAGCAGTGTTTTAAGCGGGGGAGCTTTCTTT; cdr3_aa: CASSVLSGGAFF
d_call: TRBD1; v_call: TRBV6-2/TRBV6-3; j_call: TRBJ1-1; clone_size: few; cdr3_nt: TGTGCCAGCAGGCGGACAGGGCTCATGAACACTGAAGCTTTCTTT; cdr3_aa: CASRRTGLMNTEAFF
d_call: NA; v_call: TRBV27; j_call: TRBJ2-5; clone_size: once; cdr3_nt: TGTGCCAGCAGTTTACAGGGGAGGGGGCAGGAGACCCAGTACTTC; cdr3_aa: CASSLQGRGQETQYF
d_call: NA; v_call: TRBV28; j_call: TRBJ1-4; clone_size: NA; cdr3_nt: TGTGCCAGCAGTTTATCCAGGGCGGAACTGTTTTTT; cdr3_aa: CASSLSRAELFF
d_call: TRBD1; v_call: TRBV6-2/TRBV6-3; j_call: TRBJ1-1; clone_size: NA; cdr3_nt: TGTGCCAGCCTGGACAGGGTGAACACTGAAGCTTTCTTT; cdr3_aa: CASLDRVNTEAFF
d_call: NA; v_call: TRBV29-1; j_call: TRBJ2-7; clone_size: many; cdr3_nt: TGCAGCGTTGGTCTAGTTGACGAGCAGTACTTC; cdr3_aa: CSVGLVDEQYF
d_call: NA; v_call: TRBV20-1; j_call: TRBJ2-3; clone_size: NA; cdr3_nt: TGCAGTGCTAGCGAAAAGACAGATACGCAGTATTTT; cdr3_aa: CSASEKTDTQYF
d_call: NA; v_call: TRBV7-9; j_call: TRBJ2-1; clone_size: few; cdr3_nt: TGTGCCAGCAAAGGACCCCGCCACAATGAGCAGTTCTTC; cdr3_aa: CASKGPRHNEQFF
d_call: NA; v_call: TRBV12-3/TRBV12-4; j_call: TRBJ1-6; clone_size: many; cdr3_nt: TGTGCCAGCAGGATAACGAGCTCCTATAATTCACCCCTCCACTTT; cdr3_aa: CASRITSSYNSPLHF
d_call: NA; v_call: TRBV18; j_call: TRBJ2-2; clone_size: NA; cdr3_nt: TGTGCCAGCTCACCTGACTCCACCGGGGAGCTGTTTTTT; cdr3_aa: CASSPDSTGELFF
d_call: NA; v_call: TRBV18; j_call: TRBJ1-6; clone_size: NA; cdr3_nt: TGTGCCAGCTCACCACCGAGGAGGCCAGGAGGAAATTCACCCCTCCACTTT; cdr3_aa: CASSPPRRPGGNSPLHF
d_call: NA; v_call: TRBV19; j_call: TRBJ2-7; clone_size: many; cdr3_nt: TGTGCCACGGGTCCCAGCTCCTACGAGCAGTACTTC; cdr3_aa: CATGPSSYEQYF
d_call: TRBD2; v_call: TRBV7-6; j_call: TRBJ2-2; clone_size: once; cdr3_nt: TGTGCCAGCAGCTTATTGCTAGCGGGAGGACTTCCCGGGGAGCTGTTTTTT; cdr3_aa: CASSLLLAGGLPGELFF
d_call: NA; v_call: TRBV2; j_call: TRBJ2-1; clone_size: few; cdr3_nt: TGTGCCAGCAGTGGGTCCCGCCACAATGAGCAGTTCTTC; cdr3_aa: CASSGSRHNEQFF
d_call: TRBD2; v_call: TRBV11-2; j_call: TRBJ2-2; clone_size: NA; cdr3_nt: TGTGCCAGCAGCCCCCGACTAGCGGGAGGGTCAGGCGGGGAGCTGTTTTTT; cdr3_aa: CASSPRLAGGSGGELFF
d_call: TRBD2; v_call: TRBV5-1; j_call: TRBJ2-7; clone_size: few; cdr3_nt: TGCGCCAGCAGCTTGGAGTTAGCGGGACTATCCTACGAGCAGTACTTC; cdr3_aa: CASSLELAGLSYEQYF
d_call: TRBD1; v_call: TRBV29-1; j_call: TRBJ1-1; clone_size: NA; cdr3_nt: TGCAGCGTAGCTGGGACAGGGGGCGGTTGGGCTGAAGCTTTCTTT; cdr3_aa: CSVAGTGGGWAEAFF
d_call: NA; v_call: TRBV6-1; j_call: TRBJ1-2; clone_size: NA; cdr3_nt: TGTGCCAGCAGCCCCGTTACCTATGGCTACACCTTC; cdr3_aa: CASSPVTYGYTF
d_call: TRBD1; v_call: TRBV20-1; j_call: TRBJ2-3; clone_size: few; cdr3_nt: TGCAGTGCTAGCCTTGGGACAGGGGCGACAGATACGCAGTATTTT; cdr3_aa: CSASLGTGATDTQYF
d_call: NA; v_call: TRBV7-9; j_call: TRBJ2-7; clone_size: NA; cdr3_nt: TGTGCCAGCAGCTTTGGGGGGCTGGTCTACGAGCAGTACTTC; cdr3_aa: CASSFGGLVYEQYF
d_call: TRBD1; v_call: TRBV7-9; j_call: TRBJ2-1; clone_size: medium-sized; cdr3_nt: TGTGCCAGCAACGCCGGGACAGCTGCGGAGCAGTTCTTC; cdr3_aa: CASNAGTAAEQFF
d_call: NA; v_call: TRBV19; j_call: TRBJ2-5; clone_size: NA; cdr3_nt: TGTGCCAGTAGTATGGGCGAGACCCAGTACTTC; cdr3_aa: CASSMGETQYF
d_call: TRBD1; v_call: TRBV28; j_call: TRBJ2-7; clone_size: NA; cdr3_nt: TGTGCCAGCAGTTCAGGGACAGGATCCTACGAGCAGTACTTC; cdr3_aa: CASSSGTGSYEQYF
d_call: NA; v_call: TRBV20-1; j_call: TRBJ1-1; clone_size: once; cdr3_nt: TGCAGTGTCCTTCCCGGGGGGAGGAACACTGAAGCTTTCTTT; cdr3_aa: CSVLPGGRNTEAFF
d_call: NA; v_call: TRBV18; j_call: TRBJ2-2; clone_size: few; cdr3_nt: TGTGCCAGCTCACCGCTCCCAGGTCAAAGGAACACCGGGGAGCTGTTTTTT; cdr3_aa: CASSPLPGQRNTGELFF
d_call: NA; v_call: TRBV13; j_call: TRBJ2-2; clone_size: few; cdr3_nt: TGTGCCAGCAGCCTGGGGGCCACAGTCCGTACCGGGGAGCTGTTTTTT; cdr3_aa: CASSLGATVRTGELFF
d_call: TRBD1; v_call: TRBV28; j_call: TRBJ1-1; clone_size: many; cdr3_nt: TGTGCCAGCAGACTCGACAGGGTAGGGAAAGCTTTCTTT; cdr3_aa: CASRLDRVGKAFF
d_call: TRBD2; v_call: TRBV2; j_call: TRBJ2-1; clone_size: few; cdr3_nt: TGTGCCAGCACCTCTCCGGGACTAGCGGGTGCTAATGAGCAGTTCTTC; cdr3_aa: CASTSPGLAGANEQFF
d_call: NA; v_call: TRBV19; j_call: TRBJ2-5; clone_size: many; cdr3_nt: TGTGCCAGTAGTATAGATGGGCGCCAAGAGACCCAGTACTTC; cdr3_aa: CASSIDGRQETQYF
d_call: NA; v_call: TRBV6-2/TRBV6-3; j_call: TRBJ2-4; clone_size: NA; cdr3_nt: TGTGCCAGCAGAGCCATGATAGCCAAAAACATTCAGTACTTC; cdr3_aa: CASRAMIAKNIQYF
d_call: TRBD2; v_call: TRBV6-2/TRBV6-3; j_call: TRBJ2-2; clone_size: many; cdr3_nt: TGTGCCAGCAGTGAAGCGGGGGCCGGGGAGCTGTTTTTT; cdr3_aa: CASSEAGAGELFF
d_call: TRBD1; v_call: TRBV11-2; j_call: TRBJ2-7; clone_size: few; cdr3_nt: TGTGCCAGCAGCCCGGGACAGGGAGGCGAGCAGTACTTC; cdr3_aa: CASSPGQGGEQYF
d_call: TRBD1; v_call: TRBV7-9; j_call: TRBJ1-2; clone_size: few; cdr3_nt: TGTGCCAGCAGCCTCTATACCGGGACAGGGGATGGCTACACCTTC; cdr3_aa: CASSLYTGTGDGYTF
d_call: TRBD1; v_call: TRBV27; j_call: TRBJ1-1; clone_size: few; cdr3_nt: TGTGCCAGCAACGACAGGGCGTTGAACACTGAAGCTTTCTTT; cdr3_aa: CASNDRALNTEAFF
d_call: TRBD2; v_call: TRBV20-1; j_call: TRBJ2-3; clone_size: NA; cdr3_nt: TGCAGTGCTAGAGCTAGCGGGAGGAGTCTCACAGATACGCAGTATTTT; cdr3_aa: CSARASGRSLTDTQYF
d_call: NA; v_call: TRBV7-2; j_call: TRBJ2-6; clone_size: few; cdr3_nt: TGTGCCAGCAGCGCGTTTTCGGGCTCTGGGGCCAACGTCCTGACTTTC; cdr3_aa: CASSAFSGSGANVLTF